This TCR beta chain derives from a study of beta chain features in type 1 diabetes. On the study more broadly: The study found patients and healthy donors alike in age, gender and cell yields.

This clone was seen a handful of times. The antigen remains unidentified. V shed 6 bases, J shed 3 bases, and the junction held 8 bases outside the gene matches. Germline V gene data show CDR1 as SEHNR and CDR2 as FQNEAQ (reference sequence). CDR3 length equals 15 residues. Sorted populations were all over 98% pure. The entirety of the isolated RNA underwent reverse transcription, so expressed TCRB transcripts were sequenced. The protocol was immunoSEQ multiplex PCR, while the TCRdb copy is restricted to in-frame clones and leaves out a portion. The sample yields about 640,000 clones, 9.5% to 15% seen once. General study points: A possible short-template PCR bias applies equally to patients and controls. In every one of the four CD4+ subsets, TCRB CDR3s were moderately but significantly shorter in Type 1 diabetes patients. It was not settled here whether HLA type affects TCRB rearrangement.

This TCR was recovered from a man aged 30-40 years with type 1 diabetes. The chain combines TRBV7-9 with TRBJ2-3, with 8 bases aligning to TRBD1. The sequenced sample was naive CD4+ T cells from blood. Here the CDR3 reads CASSYQGAKTDTQYF. DNA for the CDR3: TGTGCCAGCAGTTATCAGGGGGCGAAGACAGATACGCAGTATTTT.